Listed here is a single TCR beta chain. The antigen is unknown. This entry belongs to a study of cytomegalovirus exposure and HLA in healthy donors. The study's findings and limits: The authors later found TCR association rates varying by HLA locus, with DRB1 most and HLA-C fewest. Other equally common chains were less clonally expanded than HLA-associated TCR beta chains, a later analysis showed. Around 18,000 TCR beta sequences were associated with HLA alleles at 0.05 false discovery rate in a later analysis.

Samples came from healthy bone marrow donors. There are 14 residues in the CDR3. V lost 2 bases to trimming and J lost 3 bases, with 11 bases between them. The germline V gene encodes CDR1 GTSNPN and CDR2 SVGIG (reference sequence). The PCR used 60 Vbeta and 13 Jbeta primers. Using immunoSEQ multiplex PCR, the repertoire was profiled, and TCRdb retains in-frame clones only, with some absent. The sample gives around 130,000 clones, 65% to 85% of which show up once; around 1.5% is in the top ten. The sequenced sample was PBMCs. The chain joins TRBV30 to TRBJ1-3; perhaps TRBD1 as D (6 bases). The TCR sequence derives from a woman between 18 and 30 years old in good health and CMV-seronegative. The CDR3 sequence is CAWSQEGGGNTIYF. The CDR3, as DNA: TGTGCCTGGAGTCAGGAAGGGGGTGGAAACACCATATATTTT. The full variable domain, completed using reference TRBV30 and TRBJ1-3, is SQTIHQWPATLVQPVGSPLSLECTVEGTSNPNLYWYRQAAGRGLQLLFYSVGIGQISSEVPQNLSASRPQDRQFILSSKKLLLSDSGFYLCAWSQEGGGNTIYFGEGSWLTVV.